This T cell receptor beta chain is from a study of blood T cell repertoires in COVID-19. On the study more broadly: The origin of the acute and convalescent COVID-19 samples was the United States, Italy and Spain.

Authors' methods: Scientists estimated how many nucleated cells there were by amplifying reference gene primers. Produced via immunoSEQ multiplex PCR; TCRdb's table is partial and in-frame only. V, J and clone size derive from that table, while D and trimming were established from the DNA sequence. This repertoire shows more than 300,000 clones, roughly nine tenths found once; its top ten account for almost 4%. CDR3 length: 15 residues. Germline V gene sequence: CDR1 SEHNR, CDR2 FQNEAQ (reference sequence). The J segment lost 3 bases and the V segment lost 2 bases, leaving 5 bases of the junction unmatched. Participants came from about two dozen US areas, aged about 18 to 95 years. Up to 2 weeks before entering the study, exposed participants had met a COVID-19 case.

V usage is TRBV7-9 and J usage is TRBJ1-1, with 8 bases fitting TRBD1. This clonotype was sampled from a woman aged 25 to 45 who had been exposed to COVID-19. Sequenced sample: PBMCs or T cells enriched from blood (not recorded which). The CDR3 reads CASSLQGAGYTEAFF. The CDR3 DNA reads TGTGCCAGCAGCTTACAGGGGGCCGGATACACTGAAGCTTTCTTT.